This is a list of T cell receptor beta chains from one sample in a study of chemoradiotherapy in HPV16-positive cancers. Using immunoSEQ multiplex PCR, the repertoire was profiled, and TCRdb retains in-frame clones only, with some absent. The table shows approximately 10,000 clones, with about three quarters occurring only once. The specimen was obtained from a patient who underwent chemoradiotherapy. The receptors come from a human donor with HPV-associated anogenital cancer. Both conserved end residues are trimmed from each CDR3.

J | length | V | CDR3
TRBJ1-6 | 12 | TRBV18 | ASSLLLLNSPLH
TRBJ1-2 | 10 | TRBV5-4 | ASSPSNYGYT
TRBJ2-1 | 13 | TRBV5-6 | ASTPEPGQGNEQF
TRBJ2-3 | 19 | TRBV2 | ASTRVPLLAGERPSTDTQY
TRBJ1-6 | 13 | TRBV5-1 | ASSLVAGGGSPLH
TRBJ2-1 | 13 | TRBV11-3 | ASRESSRPYNEQF
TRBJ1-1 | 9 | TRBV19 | ASNIGTEAF
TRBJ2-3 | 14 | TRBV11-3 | ASSLKDSRSTDTQY
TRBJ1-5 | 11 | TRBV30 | AFQQGTGQPQH
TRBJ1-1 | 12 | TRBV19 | ASSTLTANTEAF
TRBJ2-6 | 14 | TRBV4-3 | ASSQDHSSGANVLT
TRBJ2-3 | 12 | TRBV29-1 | SVELGQETDTQY
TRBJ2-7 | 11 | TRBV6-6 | ASSYSTGNEQY
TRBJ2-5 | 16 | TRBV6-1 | ASSEFTGAPAGQETQY
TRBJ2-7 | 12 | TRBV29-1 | SVGDSYNSYEQY
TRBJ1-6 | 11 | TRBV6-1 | ASSYGQDSPLH
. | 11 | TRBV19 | ASSERISYEQY
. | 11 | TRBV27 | ASSLQGDYEQY
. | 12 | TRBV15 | ATSRRDGYYEQY
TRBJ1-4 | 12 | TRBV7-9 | ASSTSGFNEKLF
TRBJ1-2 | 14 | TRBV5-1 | ASSFGGGTVNYGYT
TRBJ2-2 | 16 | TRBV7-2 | ASSPRGRTGVAAGELF
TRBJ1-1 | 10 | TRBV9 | ASSARQGAAF
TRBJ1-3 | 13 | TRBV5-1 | ASSLEPGRGNTIY
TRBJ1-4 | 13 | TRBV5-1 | ASSLSSLPNEKLF
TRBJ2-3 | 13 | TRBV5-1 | ASTRTAGGTDTQY
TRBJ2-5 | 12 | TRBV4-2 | ASSQDGAKGTQY
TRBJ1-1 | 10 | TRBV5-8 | AMWGVGTEAF
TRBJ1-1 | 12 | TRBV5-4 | ASSLARSNTEAF
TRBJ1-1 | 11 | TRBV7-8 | ASSFAGNTEAF
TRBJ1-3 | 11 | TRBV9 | ASSEGTGNTIY
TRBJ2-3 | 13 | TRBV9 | ASSFSGGVTDTQY
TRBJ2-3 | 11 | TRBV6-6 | ASSTPGRDTQY
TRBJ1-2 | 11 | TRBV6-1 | ASSVDSNYGYT
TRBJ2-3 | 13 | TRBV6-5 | ASSSQSSAGDTQY
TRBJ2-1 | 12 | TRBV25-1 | ASSALAGGREQF
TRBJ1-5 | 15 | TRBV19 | ASRTSRLQVNNQPQH
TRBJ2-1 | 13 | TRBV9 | ASSVVAGGVNEQF
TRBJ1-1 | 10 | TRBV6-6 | ATGQGNTEAF
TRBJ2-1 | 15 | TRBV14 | ASSPRRSGGRGSEQF
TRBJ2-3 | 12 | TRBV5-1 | ATGGGRSTDTQY
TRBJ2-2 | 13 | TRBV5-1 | ASSLLGLLAGELF
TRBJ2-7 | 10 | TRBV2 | ASRRGTYEQY
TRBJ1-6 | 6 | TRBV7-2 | ASSFPG
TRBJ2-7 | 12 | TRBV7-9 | ASSPGTSAREQY
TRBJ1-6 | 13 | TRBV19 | ATQTKGVYNSPLH
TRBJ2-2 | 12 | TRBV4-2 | ASSPESNTGELF